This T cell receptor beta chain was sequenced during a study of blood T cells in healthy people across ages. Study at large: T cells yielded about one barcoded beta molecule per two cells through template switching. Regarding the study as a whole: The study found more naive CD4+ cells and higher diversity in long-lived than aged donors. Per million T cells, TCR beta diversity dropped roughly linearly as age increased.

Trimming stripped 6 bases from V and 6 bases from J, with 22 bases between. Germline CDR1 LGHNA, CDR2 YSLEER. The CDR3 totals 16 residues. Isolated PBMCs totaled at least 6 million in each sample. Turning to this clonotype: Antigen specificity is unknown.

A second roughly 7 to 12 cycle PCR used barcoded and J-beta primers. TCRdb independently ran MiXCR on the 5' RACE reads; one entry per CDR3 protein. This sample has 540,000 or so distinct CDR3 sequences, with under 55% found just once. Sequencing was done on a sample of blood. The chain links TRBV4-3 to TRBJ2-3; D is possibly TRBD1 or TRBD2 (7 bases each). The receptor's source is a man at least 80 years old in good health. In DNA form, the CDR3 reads TGCGCCAGCAGGCTCGAGGCGGGGAGGGGGCCGGATACGCAGTATTTT. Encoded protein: CASRLEAGRGPDTQYF.